Below are 24 T cell receptor beta chains sequenced from a single sample in a study of T-cell memory formation after mild COVID-19. One entry per CDR3 protein, called by TCRdb with MiXCR from the 5' RACE reads. The sample holds hundreds of thousands of distinct CDR3 sequences, roughly 25% seen once. Sequenced input: PBMCs or a T cell subset sorted from them (not recorded which). The receptors come from an adult woman who had mild COVID-19 (a few samples of this study predate the infection). Cell type and time point are not known.

The rearrangement uses TRBV12-3 or TRBV12-4 and TRBJ1-5; the match to TRBD1 covers 7 bases. V was clipped by 8 bases and J by 7 bases; unmatched bases: 8. The CDR3 runs 13 residues. The CDR3 nucleotides are TGTGCCAGCGGACAGGTTAAAGGGCAGCCCCAGCATTTT. Amino acids: CASGQVKGQPQHF.

This clonotype came up a few times. The chain combines TRBV11-2 with TRBJ2-7; 7 nucleotides match TRBD2. The CDR3 totals 18 residues. Germline V lookup: CDR1 SGHAT, CDR2 FQNNGV. J lost 0 bases, V lost 1 base, and 12 bases had no gene match. In DNA, the CDR3 is TGTGCCAGCAGCTTAGGAGCTCCGGGACTAACTCCCTCCTACGAGCAGTACTTC. Encoded protein: CASSLGAPGLTPSYEQYF.

This clonotype has at least ten counts. This chain joins TRBV6-2 or TRBV6-3 and TRBJ2-6; the match to TRBD2 covers 11 bases. The CDR3 is made up of 18 amino acids. V lost 2 bases and J lost 3; bases outside the gene matches: 6. Germline values: CDR1 MNHEY, CDR2 SVGEGT. The CDR3 DNA follows: TGTGCCAGCAGTTACGGTAGCGGGAGGGCATTTGGGGCCAACGTCCTGACTTTC. Amino acid sequence: CASSYGSGRAFGANVLTF.

The J gene is TRBJ2-3, the V gene TRBV2, with unresolved D. V was pared by 2 bases and J by 7 bases, with 13 bases between. Germline V CDR1 and CDR2: SNHLY, FYNNEI. The CDR3 runs 14 residues. The CDR3 loop is CASSELASLYTQYF. In DNA form, the CDR3 reads TGTGCCAGCAGTGAACTGGCATCTCTGTATACGCAGTATTTT.

V gene TRBV7-9 combines with J gene TRBJ2-7; D gene unclear. Germline assignment: CDR1 SEHNR and CDR2 FQNEAQ (reference sequence). This CDR3 spans 16 amino acids. With 5 bases removed from V and 3 bases from J, the gap between germline ends came to 20 bases. CDR3 residues: CASSPSPVSRVYEQYF. In DNA, the CDR3 is TGTGCCAGCAGCCCCAGTCCCGTTTCTAGGGTCTACGAGCAGTACTTC.

This clonotype was seen many times. The rearrangement uses TRBV7-7 and TRBJ1-5; unclear D gene. The germline gives CDR1 SSHAT, CDR2 FNYEAQ (reference sequence). This CDR3 has 12 amino acids. Trimming left V 10 bases short and J 4 bases short, with 11 bases between. The CDR3 nucleotides are TGTGCCACCAGTCCCTGGAATCAGCCCCAGCATTTT. It yields the protein CATSPWNQPQHF.

The chain links TRBV12-3 or TRBV12-4 to TRBJ2-1, with 10 bases matching TRBD2. The junction had 8 bases not matched to a gene; V was cut back by 5 bases and J by 7 bases. The CDR3 length is 15 residues. CDR3 loop: CASSLSGRAGNEQFF. CDR3 bases: TGTGCCAGCAGTCTGAGCGGGAGGGCCGGTAATGAGCAGTTCTTC.

This chain connects TRBV5-7 to TRBJ2-3; 9 nucleotides align to TRBD2. TRBV5-7 belongs to the ORF category, with a function that is uncertain. Trimming took 3 bases from V and 2 from J; bases not matched to a gene: 4. The CDR3 covers 15 residues. The CDR3 DNA is TGTGCCAGCAGCTCACCTAGCGGGGCCACAGATACGCAGTATTTT. Protein: CASSSPSGATDTQYF.

The rearrangement uses TRBV20-1 and TRBJ2-2; tentatively, D is TRBD2 (5 bases). The CDR3 spans 15 residues. Looked up from germline, CDR1 is DFQATT and CDR2 is SNEGSKA (reference sequence). Trimming pared 3 bases from V and 1 base from J, leaving 12 bases between. CDR3 in DNA: TGCAGTGCTAGGGGCCAAGGAGGGAACACCGGGGAGCTGTTTTTT. This encodes CSARGQGGNTGELFF.

V gene TRBV2 combines with J gene TRBJ1-2, with TRBD1 identical over 7 bases. Trimming cost V 8 bases and J 8 bases; bases outside gene matches: 5. This CDR3 contains 11 residues. Germline V CDR1 and CDR2: SNHLY, FYNNEI. The DNA of the CDR3 is TGTGCCAGCCAACGGACAGGCGGCTACACCTTC. Its translation is CASQRTGGYTF.

The chain carries TRBV27 and TRBJ2-7, with 7 bases lining up with TRBD1. Germline V gene data show CDR1 as MNHEY and CDR2 as SMNVEV (reference sequence). J lost 6 bases, V lost 3 bases, and 11 bases had no gene match. The length of the CDR3 is 15 residues. CDR3 loop: CASSFRNRGLTEQYF. The DNA of the CDR3 is TGTGCCAGCAGTTTTAGGAACAGGGGTCTCACCGAGCAGTACTTC.

This clonotype was seen only a few times. The chain is built from TRBV5-1 and TRBJ2-7, with D possibly TRBD2 on 5 matching bases. This CDR3 has 18 residues. Germline V gene lookup returns CDR1 SGHRS and CDR2 YFSETQ. Trimming took off 3 bases at V and 4 bases at J, with 26 bases between the two ends. The CDR3, as DNA: TGCGCCAGCAGCTCCCGCGCCAGGACTGCACTTCAACTTTACGAGCAGTACTTC. It encodes CASSSRARTALQLYEQYF.

The gene calls are TRBV11-2 and TRBJ2-1; D possibly corresponds to TRBD2 (5 bases). Trimming shortened V by 3 bases and J by 8 bases, and 11 bases separated the two germline ends. The CDR3 length is 13 residues. In germline, CDR1 is SGHAT, CDR2 FQNNGV. CDR3 DNA: TGTGCCAGCAGCTTGGACTTTCCAGATGAGCAGTTCTTC. Protein: CASSLDFPDEQFF.

The chain uses TRBV5-1 and TRBJ2-7; 7 bases are shared with TRBD1. In germline, CDR1 is SGHRS, CDR2 YFSETQ. The CDR3 runs to 19 residues. V shed 0 bases and J 7 bases; nucleotides not matched to a gene: 22. CDR3 sequence (DNA): TGCGCCAGCAGCTTGGCTGGGGCAGGGGGACCACCAGCACTTTGGGAGCAGTACTTC. Its protein is CASSLAGAGGPPALWEQYF.

Of note for this clonotype: One end of the junction varies from germline; a read error may be responsible. As DNA, the CDR3 is TGTGCCAGCAGCCTGGACAGAAACGTTCAGTACTTC. Residues: CASSLDRNVQYF. J is TRBJ2-4 and V is TRBV7-2; D perhaps matches TRBD1 (6 bases). Germline loops: CDR1 SGHTA, CDR2 FQGNSA. This CDR3 has 12 residues.

This clonotype came up many times. The V and J genes are TRBV12-3 or TRBV12-4 and TRBJ2-5, with 8 bases identical to TRBD2. The CDR3 sequence is 16 residues long. Trimming cost V 6 bases and J 7 bases; bases outside gene matches: 16. Here the CDR3 reads CASRQLAVGVRGTQYF. The CDR3 bases are TGTGCCAGCAGACAACTAGCGGTCGGAGTTCGAGGGACCCAGTACTTC.

The V call is TRBV20-1, the J call TRBJ2-1; D is ambiguous. Germline V gene lookup returns CDR1 DFQATT and CDR2 SNEGSKA (reference sequence). V was trimmed by 0 bases and J by 6 bases, leaving 18 bases between them. The CDR3 length is 16 residues. CDR3 coding DNA: TGCAGTGCTAGAGATGTCGAGCCGCAATTCGGCAATGAGCAGTTCTTC. This sequence encodes CSARDVEPQFGNEQFF.

This clonotype has just a few counts. This chain links TRBV4-3 with TRBJ1-3; no reliable D call. The V gene lost 0 bases and the J gene lost 4 bases, with 10 bases spanning the gap. The CDR3 runs 15 residues. In germline, CDR1 is LGHNA, CDR2 YSLEER. The CDR3 spells CASSQDWPAGNTIYF. Written as DNA, the CDR3 is TGCGCCAGCAGCCAAGATTGGCCAGCCGGAAACACCATATATTTT.

The chain carries TRBV7-2 and TRBJ2-3, with D possibly being TRBD1 or TRBD2 (5 bases each). CDR1 SGHTA and CDR2 FQGNSA come from the germline V gene. The length of the CDR3 is 14 residues. V lost 4 bases, J lost 4 bases, and 12 bases lay in between. DNA of the CDR3: TGTGCCAGCAGCTCGGGACCTTCTCCAGATACGCAGTATTTT. It codes for CASSSGPSPDTQYF. Supplemented by reference TRBV7-2 and TRBJ2-3, the full variable domain reads GAGVSQSPSNKVTEKGKDVELRCDPISGHTALYWYRQSLGQGLEFLIYFQGNSAPDKSGLPSDRFSAERTGGSVSTLTIQRTQQEDSAVYLCASSSGPSPDTQYFGPGTRLTVL.

For the CDR3, the DNA is TGCGCCAGCACTCAGGAGGGAGGGTTGAACACTGAAGCTTTCTTT. Its protein is CASTQEGGLNTEAFF. This chain joins TRBV5-1 and TRBJ1-1; D gene ambiguous. The germline gives CDR1 SGHRS, CDR2 YFSETQ. With 6 bases removed from V and 0 bases from J, the gap between germline ends came to 15 bases. CDR3 size: 15 residues.

This clonotype has only a few counts. J is TRBJ1-2 and V is TRBV4-2; D gene uncertain. Germline V gene sequence: CDR1 LGHNA, CDR2 YNFKEQ. The ends were cut back, 0 bases at V and 0 bases at J, with 11 bases in the middle. The CDR3 consists of 16 residues. This chain's CDR3 is CASSQENLAANYGYTF. The CDR3 nucleotides are TGTGCCAGCAGCCAAGAGAATTTGGCAGCTAACTATGGCTACACCTTC.

The chain uses TRBV29-1 and TRBJ2-3; no reliable D call. From germline, CDR1 is SQVTM and CDR2 ANQGSEA. V was clipped by 8 bases and J by 6 bases, with 12 bases between them. The CDR3 has 11 residues. This CDR3 reads CSLKLGDTQYF. CDR3 DNA sequence: TGCAGCCTGAAACTGGGGGATACGCAGTATTTT.

This CDR3 is CASSFSVADTQYF. For the CDR3, the DNA is TGTGCCAGCAGTTTTAGCGTGGCAGATACGCAGTATTTT. The chain employs TRBV27 and TRBJ2-3, with D maybe TRBD2 (5 bases). The CDR3 has 13 residues. Germline V lookup: CDR1 MNHEY, CDR2 SMNVEV (reference sequence). Trimming removed 3 bases at V and 4 bases at J, with 8 bases between.

This clonotype occurred a few times. V and J are TRBV4-3 and TRBJ2-7; D is perhaps TRBD1 or TRBD2 (5 bases each). V was pared by 0 bases and J by 2 bases, with 11 bases between. Germline V gene data show CDR1 as LGHNA and CDR2 as YSLEER. There are 15 residues in the CDR3. This chain's CDR3 is CASSQDLRGPYEQYF. CDR3 in DNA: TGCGCCAGCAGCCAAGATTTACGGGGACCCTACGAGCAGTACTTC.